One sample yielded the 19 T cell receptor beta chains listed below, sequenced in a study of human T cells and chemical hapten exposure. Time point meaning: patch test 3, about 24 weeks after DPC sensitization. Treatment meaning: therapeutic diphenylcyclopropenone sensitization with weekly scalp DPC. TCRdb reprocessed the RACE reads via MiXCR and lists one record per CDR3 protein. The sample shows about 160,000 distinct CDR3 sequences, 28% of them seen only once. Sequencing was performed on whole blood, taken in connection with sensitization to the hapten diphenylcyclopropenone (DPC). Every receptor here comes from a woman between 18 and 29 years old with alopecia areata. Some clones in this sample may be carry-over from other donors' samples.

This clonotype has ten or more counts. V gene TRBV28 combines with J gene TRBJ2-7; D call uncertain. Germline-derived CDR1 and CDR2 are MDHEN and SYDVKM. The CDR3 runs to 14 residues. The V end was cut by 3 bases, the J end by 0 bases, with 9 bases between. Here the CDR3 DNA reads TGTGCCAGCAGTTTGATCCAGGACTCCTACGAGCAGTACTTC. Encoded protein: CASSLIQDSYEQYF.

The V call is TRBV20-1, the J call TRBJ2-7; 8 nucleotides agree with TRBD1. J lost 3 bases, V lost 4 bases, and 8 bases had no gene match. CDR3 size: 14 residues. From germline, CDR1 is DFQATT and CDR2 SNEGSKA (reference sequence). The CDR3 coding sequence is TGCAGTGCTACGGACCGGACAGGGAACTACGAGCAGTACTTC. Residues: CSATDRTGNYEQYF.

This clonotype showed up just a few times. This chain joins TRBV4-3 and TRBJ1-2; the D gene is possibly TRBD1 (5 bases). V was shortened by 0 bases and J by 4 bases, with 15 bases between the two germline ends. Germline V gene lookup returns CDR1 LGHNA and CDR2 YSLEER. This CDR3 comprises 16 residues. This CDR3 is CASSQDWGPNGYGYTF. The CDR3 DNA is TGCGCCAGCAGCCAAGATTGGGGACCGAATGGCTATGGCTACACCTTC.

This chain joins TRBV20-1 and TRBJ2-7; 10 nucleotides match TRBD1. The junction had 7 bases not matched to a gene; V was cut back by 5 bases and J by 6 bases. This CDR3 spans 13 amino acids. The germline CDR1 and CDR2 sequences are DFQATT and SNEGSKA (reference sequence). CDR3 protein: CSALPGTGAEQYF. CDR3 DNA: TGCAGTGCTCTACCCGGGACAGGGGCCGAGCAGTACTTC.

This clonotype was seen more than once but under ten times. The chain uses TRBV29-1 and TRBJ1-1; D is unclear. The CDR3 length is 13 residues. V lost 5 bases and J 0 bases, leaving 10 bases between the germline ends. Germline V gene lookup returns CDR1 SQVTM and CDR2 ANQGSEA. CDR3 nucleotides: TGCAGCGTTTTAAGGCAAATGAACACTGAAGCTTTCTTT. Protein: CSVLRQMNTEAFF.

This clonotype was found a few times. This rearrangement joins TRBV4-1 to TRBJ2-3, with 9 bases matching TRBD2. The CDR3 runs to 13 residues. Germline lookup yields CDR1 MGHRA and CDR2 YSYEKL. The J segment lost 8 bases and the V segment lost 2 bases, leaving 2 bases of the junction unmatched. DNA for the CDR3: TGCGCCAGCAGCCAATTGACTAGCGGTACGCAGTATTTT. Translated, it gives CASSQLTSGTQYF.

The chain joins TRBV11-2 to TRBJ2-2, with TRBD2 matching 8 bases. The CDR3 loop spans 16 amino acids. Trimming took 5 bases from V and 1 from J; bases not matched to a gene: 6. Germline lookup yields CDR1 SGHAT and CDR2 FQNNGV. CDR3 loop: CASSRFGGVNTGELFF. The CDR3 bases are TGTGCCAGCAGCCGTTTCGGGGGGGTGAACACCGGGGAGCTGTTTTTT. The entire variable domain, with the rest obtained from reference TRBV11-2 and TRBJ2-2, is as follows: EAGVAQSPRYKIIEKRQSVAFWCNPISGHATLYWYQQILGQGPKLLIQFQNNGVVDDSQLPKDRFSAERLKGVDSTLKIQPAKLEDSAVYLCASSRFGGVNTGELFFGEGSRLTVL.

This clonotype was seen a handful of times. CDR3 in DNA: TGTGCCAGCAGTTTCTTGGCGGGACAGGGGAATGGCTACACCTTC. It specifies CASSFLAGQGNGYTF. The gene calls are TRBV27 and TRBJ1-2, with 10 bases identical to TRBD1. Germline V CDR1 and CDR2: MNHEY, SMNVEV (reference sequence). After removal of 3 bases from V and 6 bases from J, the junction contained 7 bases not matched to a gene. This CDR3 region has 15 residues.

This chain joins TRBV12-3 or TRBV12-4 and TRBJ2-6, with 8 bases fitting TRBD1. The CDR3 sequence is 18 residues long. The V gene end was trimmed by 4 bases and the J gene end by 0 bases; junction bases not matched to a gene: 8. The CDR3 DNA reads as TGTGCCAGCAGTTCTCCGGGACAGGTTTTCTCTGGGGCCAACGTCCTGACTTTC. This gives the protein CASSSPGQVFSGANVLTF.

This clonotype was counted many times. This rearrangement joins TRBV7-2 to TRBJ2-5; TRBD1 matches at 9 bases. The germline CDR1 and CDR2 sequences are SGHTA and FQGNSA. Trimming removed 5 bases from V and 4 bases from J; junction bases left unmatched: 5. The CDR3 covers 14 residues. The CDR3 is CASSPQGAGETQYF. For the CDR3, the DNA is TGTGCCAGCAGCCCACAGGGGGCAGGAGAGACCCAGTACTTC.

This chain uses TRBV27 with TRBJ1-2; weak D call: TRBD1 (6 bases). The germline CDR1 and CDR2 sequences are MNHEY and SMNVEV (reference sequence). Trimming shortened V by 3 bases and J by 8 bases, and 25 bases separated the two germline ends. The CDR3 loop spans 17 amino acids. CDR3 nucleotides: TGTGCCAGCAGTTTCCCCGATTTAGGGACAATCAGTGGGGGCTACACCTTC. Protein: CASSFPDLGTISGGYTF.

V is TRBV4-3 and J is TRBJ1-5; no firm D call. The CDR3 loop spans 15 amino acids. Germline V CDR1 and CDR2: LGHNA, YSLEER. V was shortened by 0 bases and J by 5 bases, with 11 bases between the two germline ends. In nucleotides, the CDR3 is TGCGCCAGCAGCCAAGATGGTCTGGAGCATCAGCCCCAGCATTTT. The encoded protein is CASSQDGLEHQPQHF.

This clonotype was seen more than once but under ten times. CDR3 bases: TGTGCCAGCAGTTACGGGACTAGCGGGACAGATACGCAGTATTTT. This gives the protein CASSYGTSGTDTQYF. The rearrangement joins TRBV6-2 or TRBV6-3 to TRBJ2-3, with 12 bases fitting TRBD2. CDR1 and CDR2 (germline): MNHEY, SVGEGT. There are 15 residues in the CDR3. With V trimmed by 2 bases and J by 3 bases, 0 bases remained unmatched.

This clonotype showed up just a few times. This chain uses TRBV7-9 with TRBJ2-7; either TRBD1 or TRBD2 may fit D (6 bases each). The germline V gene encodes CDR1 SEHNR and CDR2 FQNEAQ (reference sequence). CDR3 length equals 13 residues. Trimming removed 1 base from V and 7 bases from J, with 11 bases in between. The CDR3 reads CASSLGGGTEQYF. CDR3 nucleotide sequence: TGTGCCAGCAGCTTAGGAGGCGGGACAGAGCAGTACTTC.

This clonotype was counted between two and nine times. The chain links TRBV15 to TRBJ2-1, with TRBD1 matching 7 bases. CDR3 length: 13 amino acids. The germline V gene encodes CDR1 LNHNV and CDR2 YYDKDF (reference sequence). Trimming at V came to 1 base and at J to 8 bases, leaving 2 bases not matched to a gene. This CDR3 is CATSRVQGDEQFF. The CDR3 nucleotides are TGTGCCACCAGCAGAGTGCAGGGGGATGAGCAGTTCTTC.

The J gene is TRBJ2-1, the V gene TRBV2, with a possible D match to TRBD2 (5 bases). V lost 3 bases and J 9 bases, leaving 6 bases between the germline ends. Looked up from germline, CDR1 is SNHLY and CDR2 is FYNNEI. The CDR3 has 11 residues. Written as DNA, the CDR3 is TGTGCCAGCAGTGAGGGGAGTGAGCAGTTCTTC. Protein: CASSEGSEQFF.

There are many counts of this clonotype. This chain links TRBV29-1 with TRBJ2-1; 8 bases are a match to TRBD2. This CDR3 is built from 15 residues. Germline CDR1 reads SQVTM; CDR2 reads ANQGSEA. V dropped 0 bases and J dropped 7; count of bases not matched to a gene: 8. CDR3 sequence reads: CSVEDGLAGMNEQFF. The CDR3 DNA reads as TGCAGCGTTGAAGATGGCCTAGCGGGTATGAATGAGCAGTTCTTC.

The genes are TRBV7-2 and TRBJ2-5; D unresolved. Germline CDR1 is SGHTA and CDR2 is FQGNSA. The CDR3 covers 11 residues. The V end was cut by 5 bases, the J end by 7 bases, with 8 bases between. CDR3 sequence: CASSVIGTQYF. The CDR3 DNA reads as TGTGCCAGCAGCGTAATAGGGACCCAGTACTTC. The full variable domain, in which reference TRBV7-2 and TRBJ2-5 provide the parts outside the CDR3, is GAGVSQSPSNKVTEKGKDVELRCDPISGHTALYWYRQSLGQGLEFLIYFQGNSAPDKSGLPSDRFSAERTGGSVSTLTIQRTQQEDSAVYLCASSVIGTQYFGPGTRLLVL.

This clonotype was detected only a few times. The genes are TRBV3-1 and TRBJ2-3, with 9 bases aligning to TRBD2. The CDR3 is made up of 14 amino acids. Per the germline V gene, CDR1 is LGHDT and CDR2 is YNNKEL (reference sequence). With 4 bases clipped from V and 2 bases from J, the junction kept 1 base outside the gene matches. The CDR3 reads CASSPGLATDTQYF. In DNA, the CDR3 is TGTGCCAGCAGCCCGGGACTAGCCACAGATACGCAGTATTTT.